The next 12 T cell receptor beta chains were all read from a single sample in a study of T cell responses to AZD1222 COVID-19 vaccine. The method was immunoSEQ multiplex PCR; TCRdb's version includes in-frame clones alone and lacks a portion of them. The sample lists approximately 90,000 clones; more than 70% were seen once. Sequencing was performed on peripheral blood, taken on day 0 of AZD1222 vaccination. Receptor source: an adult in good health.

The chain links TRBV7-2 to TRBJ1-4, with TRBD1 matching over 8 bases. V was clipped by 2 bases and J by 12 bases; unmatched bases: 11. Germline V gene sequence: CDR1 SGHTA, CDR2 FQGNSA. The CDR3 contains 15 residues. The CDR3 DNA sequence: TGTGCCAGCAGCTTAACCAGGGGGCGTAATCGGGAACTGTTTTTT. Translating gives CASSLTRGRNRELFF.

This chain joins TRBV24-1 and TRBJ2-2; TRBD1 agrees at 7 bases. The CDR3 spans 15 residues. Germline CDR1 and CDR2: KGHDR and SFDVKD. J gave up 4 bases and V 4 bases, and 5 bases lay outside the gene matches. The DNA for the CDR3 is TGTGCCACCAGTGACTCGGGACAGATCACCGGGGAGCTGTTTTTT. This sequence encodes CATSDSGQITGELFF.

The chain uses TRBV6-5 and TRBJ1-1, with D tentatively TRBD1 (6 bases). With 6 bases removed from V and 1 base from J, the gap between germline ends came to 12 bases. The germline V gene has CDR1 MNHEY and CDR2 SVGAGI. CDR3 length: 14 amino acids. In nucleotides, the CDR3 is TGTGCCAGCAGATTACAGGGAGAGAACACTGAAGCTTTCTTT. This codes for CASRLQGENTEAFF.

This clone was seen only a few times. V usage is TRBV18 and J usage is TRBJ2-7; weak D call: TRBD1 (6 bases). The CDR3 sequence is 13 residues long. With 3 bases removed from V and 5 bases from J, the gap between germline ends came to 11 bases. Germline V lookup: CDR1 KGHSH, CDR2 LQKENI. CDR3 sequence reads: CASSPRRGHEQYF. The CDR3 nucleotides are TGTGCCAGCTCACCTCGCAGGGGTCACGAGCAGTACTTC.

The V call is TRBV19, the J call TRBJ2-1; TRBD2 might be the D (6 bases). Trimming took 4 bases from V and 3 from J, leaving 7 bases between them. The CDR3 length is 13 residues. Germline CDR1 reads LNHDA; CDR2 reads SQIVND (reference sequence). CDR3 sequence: CASSRTNYNEQFF. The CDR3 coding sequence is TGTGCCAGTAGTAGGACTAACTACAATGAGCAGTTCTTC.

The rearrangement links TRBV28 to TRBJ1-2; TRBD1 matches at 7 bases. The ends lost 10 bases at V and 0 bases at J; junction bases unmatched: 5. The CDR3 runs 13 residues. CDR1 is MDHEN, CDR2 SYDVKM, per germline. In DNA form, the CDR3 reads TGTGCCACCCGGGACAGTTCTAACTATGGCTACACCTTC. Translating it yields CATRDSSNYGYTF.

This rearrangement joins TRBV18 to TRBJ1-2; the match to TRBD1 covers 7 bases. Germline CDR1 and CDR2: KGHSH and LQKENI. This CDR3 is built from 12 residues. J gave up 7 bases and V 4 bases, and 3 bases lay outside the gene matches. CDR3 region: CASSHRGLGYTF. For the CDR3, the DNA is TGTGCCAGCTCACATAGGGGGCTTGGCTACACCTTC.

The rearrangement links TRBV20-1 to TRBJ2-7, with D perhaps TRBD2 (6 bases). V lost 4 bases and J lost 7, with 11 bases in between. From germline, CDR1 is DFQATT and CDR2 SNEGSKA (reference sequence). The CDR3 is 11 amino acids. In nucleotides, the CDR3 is TGCAGTGCTAACCTGGGGAGGGAGCAGTACTTC. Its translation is CSANLGREQYF.

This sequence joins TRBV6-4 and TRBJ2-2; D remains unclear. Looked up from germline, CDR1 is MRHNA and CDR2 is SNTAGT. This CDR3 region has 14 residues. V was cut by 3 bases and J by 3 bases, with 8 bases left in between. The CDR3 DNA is TGTGCCAGCAGTGAAGGGTTGTACACCGGGGAGCTGTTTTTT. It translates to CASSEGLYTGELFF.

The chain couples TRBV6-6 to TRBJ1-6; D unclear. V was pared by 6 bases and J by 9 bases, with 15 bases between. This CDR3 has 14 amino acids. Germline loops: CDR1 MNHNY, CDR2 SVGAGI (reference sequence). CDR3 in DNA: TGTGCCAGCAGCTCATTTGAATTAGGTTCACCCCTCCACTTT. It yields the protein CASSSFELGSPLHF.

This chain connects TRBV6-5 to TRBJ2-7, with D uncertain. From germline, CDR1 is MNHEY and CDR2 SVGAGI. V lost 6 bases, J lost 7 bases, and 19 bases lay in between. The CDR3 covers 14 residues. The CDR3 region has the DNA TGTGCCAGCAGCCCCCCCTCGAATGGCCGGGAGCAGTACTTC. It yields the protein CASSPPSNGREQYF.

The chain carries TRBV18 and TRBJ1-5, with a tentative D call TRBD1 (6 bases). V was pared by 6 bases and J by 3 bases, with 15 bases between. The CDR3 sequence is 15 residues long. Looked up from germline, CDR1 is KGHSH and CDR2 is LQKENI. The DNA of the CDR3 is TGTGCCAGCTCCCAAGGGGGGGTGATCAATCAGCCCCAGCATTTT. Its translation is CASSQGGVINQPQHF.